This TCR beta chain was identified during a study of T-cell reconstitution after alpha-beta-depleted transplantation in children. The library targeted TCRbeta and was prepared with unique molecular identifiers. TCRdb re-analysed the PCR reads in MiXCR, keeping a single row per CDR3 protein. The repertoire holds roughly 300,000 distinct CDR3 sequences, with around 10% as singletons. In germline, CDR1 is SEHNR, CDR2 FQNEAQ (reference sequence). V shed 1 base and J shed 5 bases, with 10 bases lying between them. The CDR3 contains 14 residues. This clonotype was counted ten times or more. This receptor was obtained from a human donor who donated a stem cell graft to a child with acute lymphoblastic leukemia. The starting material was PBMCs from the stem cell graft donor, obtained from the stem cell graft. This chain uses TRBV7-9 with TRBJ2-3; no clear D gene. The chain's CDR3 is CASSLGEPGDTQYF. The CDR3 DNA is TGTGCCAGCAGCTTAGGAGAACCGGGAGATACGCAGTATTTT.